The 25 T cell receptor beta chains presented below share a single source sample, sequenced in a study of CD8 T cells in Susac syndrome. The RNA input was about 0.5 to 1 ug, and it was reverse transcribed with random hexamers. TCRdb re-called the immunoSEQ multiplex PCR reads through MiXCR, storing one row per CDR3 protein. Of about 25,000 distinct CDR3 sequences in the sample, approximately 94% were seen once. The specimen was CD8+ T cells from PBMCs. The receptors originated from a human donor in good health.

This clonotype was seen just once. The chain carries TRBV10-3 and TRBJ2-3; TRBD2 agrees at 7 bases. The germline CDR1 and CDR2 sequences are ENHRY and SYGVKD. The J segment lost 3 bases and the V segment lost 10 bases, leaving 13 bases of the junction unmatched. This CDR3 is 15 amino acids long. The CDR3 here is CASAAGEGETDTQYF. The CDR3 DNA sequence: TGTGCCAGCGCTGCGGGGGAAGGGGAGACAGATACGCAGTATTTT.

This chain connects TRBV10-3 to TRBJ2-5; either TRBD1 or TRBD2 may fit D (5 bases each). Germline V gene data show CDR1 as ENHRY and CDR2 as SYGVKD. The germline V and J ends were trimmed by 6 bases and 0 bases, with 14 bases remaining between them. The CDR3 extends over 15 amino acids. This chain's CDR3 is CAIRRDGRDQETQYF. The CDR3 nucleotides read TGTGCCATCAGGAGGGACGGACGAGACCAAGAGACCCAGTACTTC.

The V gene is TRBV7-6, the J gene TRBJ1-3; tentatively, D is TRBD1 (6 bases). Trimming removed 4 bases at V and 0 bases at J, with 13 bases between. CDR3 size: 16 residues. The germline V gene encodes CDR1 SGHVS and CDR2 FNYEAQ. CDR3 loop: CASSSGQSHSGNTIYF. The CDR3 DNA sequence: TGTGCCAGCAGCTCGGGACAATCGCACTCTGGAAACACCATATATTTT.

This clonotype was counted once. J is TRBJ1-1 and V is TRBV7-2; no clear D gene. The length of the CDR3 is 14 residues. Trimming removed 1 base from V and 0 bases from J, with 6 bases in between. Germline CDR1 reads SGHTA; CDR2 reads FQGNSA. CDR3 sequence: CASSLVTVNTEAFF. Here the CDR3 DNA reads TGTGCCAGCAGCTTAGTGACGGTGAACACTGAAGCTTTCTTT.

The chain links TRBV19 to TRBJ2-7; a possible D gene is TRBD1 (6 bases). V gave up 2 bases and J gave up 3 bases, with 20 bases separating them. Germline-derived CDR1 and CDR2 are LNHDA and SQIVND (reference sequence). CDR3 length: 17 amino acids. Here the CDR3 reads CASSIWNPGELRYEQYF. The CDR3 bases are TGTGCCAGTAGTATATGGAATCCAGGGGAGTTGCGCTACGAGCAGTACTTC.

The V and J genes are TRBV7-9 and TRBJ1-4; no reliable D call. The V end lost 2 bases, the J end lost 7 bases, and 17 bases lay between the germline ends. This CDR3 is built from 16 residues. Germline V gene lookup returns CDR1 SEHNR and CDR2 FQNEAQ (reference sequence). In DNA, the CDR3 is TGTGCCAGCAGCTTAAAGGCACCTCTAAGCGGTGAAAAACTGTTTTTT. Translated: CASSLKAPLSGEKLFF. Supplemented by reference TRBV7-9 and TRBJ1-4, the full variable domain reads DTGVSQNPRHKITKRGQNVTFRCDPISEHNRLYWYRQTLGQGPEFLTYFQNEAQLEKSRLLSDRFSAERPKGSFSTLEIQRTEQGDSAMYLCASSLKAPLSGEKLFFGSGTQLSVL.

The chain links TRBV12-3 or TRBV12-4 to TRBJ1-1, with 7 bases aligning to TRBD1. The length of the CDR3 is 13 residues. Trimming at V came to 6 bases and at J to 7 bases, leaving 8 bases not matched to a gene. CDR3 loop: CASRPGGSNEAFF. CDR3 nucleotides: TGTGCCAGCAGGCCAGGGGGTAGTAATGAAGCTTTCTTT.

In this sample, this clonotype turned up once. This sequence joins TRBV6-2 or TRBV6-3 and TRBJ1-1; the D gene is possibly TRBD1 (5 bases). V lost 0 bases and J lost 3, with 14 bases in between. The V gene's germline CDR1 is MNHEY and CDR2 SVGEGT. The CDR3 length is 16 residues. CDR3 sequence: CASSYSLGRRDTEAFF. The CDR3 DNA follows: TGTGCCAGCAGTTACTCGTTGGGACGAAGGGACACTGAAGCTTTCTTT.

This clonotype occurred a few times. This rearrangement joins TRBV6-2 or TRBV6-3 to TRBJ2-6; D gene ambiguous. V lost 0 bases and J 1 base, leaving 1 base between the germline ends. Germline assignment: CDR1 MNHEY and CDR2 SVGEGT. The CDR3 extends over 14 amino acids. The CDR3 DNA is TGTGCCAGCAGTTACTCGTCTGGGGCCAACGTCCTGACTTTC. Protein product: CASSYSSGANVLTF.

The V call is TRBV6-5, the J call TRBJ1-1; 7 nucleotides agree with TRBD1. This CDR3 is 16 amino acids long. CDR1 is MNHEY, CDR2 SVGAGI, per germline. V lost 4 bases to trimming and J lost 7 bases; unmatched junction nucleotides: 15. The CDR3 DNA reads TGTGCCAGCAGTTTACTCGAAATCCAGGGGGTAAATGAAGCTTTCTTT. Encoded protein: CASSLLEIQGVNEAFF.

The V gene is TRBV2, the J gene TRBJ1-1; D not resolved. The germline V gene encodes CDR1 SNHLY and CDR2 FYNNEI. This CDR3 comprises 13 residues. V lost 9 bases and J lost 0, with 11 bases in between. The CDR3 region is CASPPGMNTEAFF. CDR3 DNA: TGTGCCAGTCCACCGGGGATGAACACTGAAGCTTTCTTT.

The chain uses TRBV27 and TRBJ2-7; D not certain. The CDR3 covers 13 residues. Per the germline V gene, CDR1 is MNHEY and CDR2 is SMNVEV (reference sequence). The V and J ends lost 5 bases and 4 bases respectively, with 12 bases between them. The CDR3 region is CASSPLEGYEQYF. In nucleotides, the CDR3 is TGTGCCAGCAGTCCCCTCGAAGGGTACGAGCAGTACTTC.

The chain is built from TRBV6-5 and TRBJ1-2; 7 bases align to TRBD1. The CDR3 has 14 residues. The J segment lost 4 bases and the V segment lost 6 bases, leaving 8 bases of the junction unmatched. Germline V gene lookup returns CDR1 MNHEY and CDR2 SVGAGI. The CDR3 is CASSSDREGYGYTF. DNA for the CDR3: TGTGCCAGCAGCTCTGACAGGGAAGGCTATGGCTACACCTTC.

The V call is TRBV12-3 or TRBV12-4, the J call TRBJ2-3, with 9 bases fitting TRBD1. The CDR3 extends over 15 amino acids. Losses at the gene ends were 5 bases for V and 6 bases for J; bases not matched to a gene: 9. The CDR3 coding sequence is TGTGCCAGCAGTCTCACAGGGGGCGCTGGGGATACGCAGTATTTT. It encodes CASSLTGGAGDTQYF.

The gene calls are TRBV6-2 or TRBV6-3 and TRBJ2-7; no clear D. The CDR3 is 10 residues long. The V and J ends lost 9 bases and 2 bases respectively, with 5 bases between them. The germline gives CDR1 MNHEY, CDR2 SVGEGT. The CDR3 sequence: CASRTYEQYF. The CDR3 coding sequence is TGTGCCAGTCGAACCTACGAGCAGTACTTC.

The chain is built from TRBV12-3 or TRBV12-4 and TRBJ1-3, with D uncertain. CDR3 length equals 11 residues. Trimming removed 8 bases from V and 3 bases from J, with 5 bases in between. This CDR3 reads CASGIGNTIYF. The DNA for the CDR3 is TGTGCCAGCGGAATTGGAAACACCATATATTTT.

This chain connects TRBV5-6 to TRBJ1-1; 10 bases fit TRBD1. J gave up 1 base and V 4 bases, and 10 bases lay outside the gene matches. There are 17 residues in the CDR3. CDR1 SGHDT and CDR2 YYEEEE come from the germline V gene. This chain's CDR3 is CASSTNGQGGRNTEAFF. CDR3 DNA: TGTGCCAGCAGCACGAACGGACAGGGGGGAAGGAACACTGAAGCTTTCTTT.

The V and J genes are TRBV19 and TRBJ2-2; the D is unclear. CDR3 length: 16 residues. The V end was cut by 1 base, the J end by 2 bases, with 11 bases between. Germline V gene sequence: CDR1 LNHDA, CDR2 SQIVND (reference sequence). The CDR3 DNA reads TGTGCCAGTAGTATAGTAAGGACGGAAAACACCGGGGAGCTGTTTTTT. This gives the protein CASSIVRTENTGELFF.

This clonotype was observed once. The gene calls are TRBV6-5 and TRBJ1-1; perhaps TRBD1 as D (6 bases). Germline loops: CDR1 MNHEY, CDR2 SVGAGI. The V end lost 7 bases, the J end lost 2 bases, and 14 bases lay between the germline ends. The CDR3 is 14 amino acids. CDR3 sequence: CASIPTGPNTEAFF. The CDR3 DNA reads as TGTGCCAGCATTCCGACAGGACCAAACACTGAAGCTTTCTTT.

The V and J genes are TRBV12-3 or TRBV12-4 and TRBJ1-2; perhaps TRBD1 as D (5 bases). The CDR3 runs to 15 residues. Trimming took 4 bases from V and 2 from J, leaving 14 bases between them. The CDR3 loop is CASSSTDSRNYGYTF. The CDR3 region has the DNA TGTGCCAGCAGTTCCACCGACAGTAGAAACTATGGCTACACCTTC.

This clonotype was recorded only once. The chain recombines TRBV6-5 with TRBJ1-5, with TRBD1 matching 7 bases. The CDR3 is 14 residues long. J lost 6 bases, V lost 6 bases, and 8 bases had no gene match. CDR1 and CDR2 from the germline V gene are MNHEY and SVGAGI. Here the CDR3 DNA reads TGTGCCAGCAGGGTCGACAGGGAAGCTCAGCCCCAGCATTTT. Its protein product is CASRVDREAQPQHF.

This rearrangement joins TRBV9 to TRBJ2-7, with TRBD1 matching over 8 bases. Trimming removed 4 bases from V and 2 bases from J; junction bases left unmatched: 5. CDR1 and CDR2 from the germline V gene are SGDLS and YYNGEE. The CDR3 runs 14 residues. The CDR3 sequence is CASSFSTGAYEQYF. The CDR3 DNA reads TGTGCCAGCAGCTTCTCGACAGGGGCCTACGAGCAGTACTTC. Combining the CDR3 with reference TRBV9 and TRBJ2-7 gives the whole variable domain DSGVTQTPKHLITATGQRVTLRCSPRSGDLSVYWYQQSLDQGLQFLIQYYNGEERAKGNILERFSAQQFPDLHSELNLSSLELGDSALYFCASSFSTGAYEQYFGPGTRLTVT.

The genes are TRBV24-1 and TRBJ2-2; D is possibly TRBD1 or TRBD2 (6 bases each). The CDR3 consists of 14 residues. The germline gives CDR1 KGHDR, CDR2 SFDVKD. The germline V and J ends were trimmed by 6 bases and 4 bases, with 11 bases remaining between them. The CDR3 region has the DNA TGTGCCACCAGTCGGGGGCCCTCCACCGGGGAGCTGTTTTTT. As protein: CATSRGPSTGELFF.

This chain uses TRBV29-1 with TRBJ2-1; TRBD1 matches 8 bases. The V gene's germline CDR1 is SQVTM and CDR2 ANQGSEA. This CDR3 has 14 amino acids. Trimming took 6 bases from V and 0 from J; bases not matched to a gene: 4. The CDR3 DNA reads TGCAGCGTAGACGGGACAGGCTCCTACAATGAGCAGTTCTTC. Its translation: CSVDGTGSYNEQFF.

CDR3 loop: CASSVGRGDYNEQFF. The CDR3 DNA follows: TGTGCCAGCAGCGTAGGCAGGGGGGATTACAATGAGCAGTTCTTC. This chain connects TRBV9 to TRBJ2-1; weak D call: TRBD1 (7 bases). Germline V gives CDR1 SGDLS, CDR2 YYNGEE. This CDR3 region has 15 residues. Trimming left V 0 bases short and J 4 bases short, with 11 bases between.